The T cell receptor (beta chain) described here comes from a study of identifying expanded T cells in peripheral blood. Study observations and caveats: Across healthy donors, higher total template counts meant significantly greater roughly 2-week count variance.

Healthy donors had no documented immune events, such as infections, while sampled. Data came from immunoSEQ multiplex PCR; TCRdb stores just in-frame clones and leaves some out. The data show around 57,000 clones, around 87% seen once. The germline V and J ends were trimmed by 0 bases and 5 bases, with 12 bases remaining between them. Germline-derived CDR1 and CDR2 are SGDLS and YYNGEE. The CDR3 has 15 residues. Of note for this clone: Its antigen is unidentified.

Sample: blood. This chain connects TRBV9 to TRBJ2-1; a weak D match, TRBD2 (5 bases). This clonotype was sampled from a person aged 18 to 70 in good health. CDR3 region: CASSVGSGADNEQFF. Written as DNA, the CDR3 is TGTGCCAGCAGCGTAGGCAGCGGAGCCGACAATGAGCAGTTCTTC.